This T cell receptor (beta chain) stems from a study of regulatory T cells in long-lasting Graves disease. Trimming removed 5 bases from V and 14 bases from J, with 16 bases in between. Per germline, CDR1 LNHDA and CDR2 SQIVND (reference sequence). CDR3 size: 12 residues. Researchers made TCR beta libraries by using iRepertoire HTBI primers and running Arm-PCR on CDR3 regions. TCRdb re-called the multiplex PCR reads with MiXCR, one entry per CDR3 protein. Here the sample spans some 500,000 distinct CDR3 sequences, roughly 13% being singletons. Described time point: newly diagnosed GD, antithyroid drugs for less than 3 months. Scientists built the TCR library using RNA that was extracted from PBMCs. These data were likewise used in another study, on T cells in Graves' hyperthyroidism and ophthalmopathy. That paper adds: Patients showing uncontrolled infection, other autoimmune disease, pregnancy or lactation were ineligible. The HTBI set primed first-round TCR CDR3 RT-PCR. Most expanded thyroid clonotypes above 0.001 also appeared in blood. The model's output predicted ophthalmopathy at a median of 6.5 months prior to onset.

The clonotype originates from a young man with Graves disease. The chain couples TRBV19 to TRBJ2-1, with a tentative D call TRBD2 (5 bases). Material: peripheral blood mononuclear cells (PBMCs), obtained at new diagnosis, from a patient treated with antithyroid drugs. The CDR3 here is CASSSAGLKEFF. CDR3 sequence (DNA): TGTGCCAGTAGTTCCGCGGGCCTTAAGGAGTTCTTC.